Following are 5 T cell receptor beta chains from one sample sequenced in a study of cytomegalovirus exposure and HLA in healthy donors. PCR amplification relied on 60 Vbeta primers (plus 13 Jbeta primers). Only in-frame clones appear in the TCRdb table, and some are missing; sequencing was by immunoSEQ multiplex PCR. The sample includes 150,000 or so clones. The sample taken for sequencing was PBMCs. These receptors all come from a man aged 30 to 39 in good health and CMV-seronegative.

A note on this clone: Other DNA sequences of this sample code for an identical CDR3. V gene TRBV5-1 combines with J gene TRBJ2-5; 8 bases align to TRBD1. V trimming: 0 bases; J trimming: 3 bases; junction bases outside the gene matches: 1. CDR1 and CDR2 (germline): SGHRS, YFSETQ. The CDR3 is 14 residues long. This chain's CDR3 is CASSLGQGKETQYF. Written as DNA, the CDR3 is TGCGCCAGCAGCTTGGGACAGGGGAAAGAGACCCAGTACTTC.

V is TRBV28 and J is TRBJ2-5, with a tentative D call TRBD2 (5 bases). There are 13 residues in the CDR3. CDR1 and CDR2 (germline): MDHEN, SYDVKM. Trimming removed 5 bases at V and 7 bases at J, with 14 bases between. The CDR3 region has the DNA TGTGCCAGCAGTCCAGCTGAGGGCGGGACCCAGTACTTC. It is translated as CASSPAEGGTQYF.

This sequence joins TRBV6-5 and TRBJ2-2, with D possibly TRBD1 on 5 matching bases. The CDR3 runs 16 residues. The germline V gene has CDR1 MNHEY and CDR2 SVGAGI. Trimming took off 4 bases at V and 0 bases at J, with 12 bases between the two ends. The CDR3 region has the DNA TGTGCCAGCAGTTCAGACAGTCCCGCGAACACCGGGGAGCTGTTTTTT. Residues: CASSSDSPANTGELFF.

The chain carries TRBV14 and TRBJ1-2, with TRBD1 matching over 7 bases. The junction had 3 bases not matched to a gene; V was cut back by 3 bases and J by 2 bases. The CDR3 covers 14 residues. Germline V gene data show CDR1 as SGHDN and CDR2 as FVKESK. CDR3 protein: CASSQTTGNYGYTF. CDR3 in DNA: TGTGCCAGCAGCCAGACGACAGGGAACTATGGCTACACCTTC.

The chain has TRBV2 and TRBJ2-5; 8 bases match TRBD1. Matching the DNA end better, TRBJ2-7 makes the J call doubtful. The CDR3 is 14 amino acids. Germline CDR1 SNHLY, CDR2 FYNNEI. DNA of the CDR3: TGTGCCAGCAGGAGGACAGGGAGCTCCTACGAGCAGTACTTC. This codes for CASRRTGSSYEQYF.